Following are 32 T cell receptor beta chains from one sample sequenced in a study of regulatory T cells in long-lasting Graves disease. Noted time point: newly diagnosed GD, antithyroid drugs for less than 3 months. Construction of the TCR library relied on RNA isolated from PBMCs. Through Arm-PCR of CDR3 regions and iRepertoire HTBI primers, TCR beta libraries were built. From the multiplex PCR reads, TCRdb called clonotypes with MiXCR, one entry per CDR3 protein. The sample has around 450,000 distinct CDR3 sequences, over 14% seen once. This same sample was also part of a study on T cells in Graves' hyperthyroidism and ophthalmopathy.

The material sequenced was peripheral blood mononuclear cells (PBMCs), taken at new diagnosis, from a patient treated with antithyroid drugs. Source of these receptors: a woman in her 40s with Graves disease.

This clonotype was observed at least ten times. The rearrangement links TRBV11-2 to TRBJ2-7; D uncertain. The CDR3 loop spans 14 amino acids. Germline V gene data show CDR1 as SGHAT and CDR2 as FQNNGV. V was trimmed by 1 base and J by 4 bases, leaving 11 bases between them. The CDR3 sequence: CASSLGWSGYEQYF. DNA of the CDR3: TGTGCCAGCAGCTTAGGGTGGTCGGGTTACGAGCAGTACTTC.

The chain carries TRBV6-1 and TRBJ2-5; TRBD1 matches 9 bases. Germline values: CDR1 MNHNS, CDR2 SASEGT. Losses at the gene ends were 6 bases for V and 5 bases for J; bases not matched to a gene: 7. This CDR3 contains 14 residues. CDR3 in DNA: TGTGCCAGCAGCAACCGGGACAGGGAGGAGACCCAGTACTTC. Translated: CASSNRDREETQYF.

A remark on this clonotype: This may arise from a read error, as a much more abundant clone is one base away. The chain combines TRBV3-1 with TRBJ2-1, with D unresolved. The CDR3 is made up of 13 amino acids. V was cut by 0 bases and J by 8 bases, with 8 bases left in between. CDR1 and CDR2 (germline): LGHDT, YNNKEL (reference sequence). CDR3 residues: CASSQEVSDEQFF. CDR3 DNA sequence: TGTGCCAGCAGCCAAGAAGTGAGCGATGAGCAGTTCTTC.

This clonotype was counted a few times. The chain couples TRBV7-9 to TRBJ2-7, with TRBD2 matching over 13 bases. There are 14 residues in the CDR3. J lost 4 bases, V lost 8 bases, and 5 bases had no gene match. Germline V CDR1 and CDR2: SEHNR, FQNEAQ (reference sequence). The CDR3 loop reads CASVTSGRVYEQYF. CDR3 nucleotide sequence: TGTGCCAGCGTCACTAGCGGGAGGGTATACGAGCAGTACTTC.

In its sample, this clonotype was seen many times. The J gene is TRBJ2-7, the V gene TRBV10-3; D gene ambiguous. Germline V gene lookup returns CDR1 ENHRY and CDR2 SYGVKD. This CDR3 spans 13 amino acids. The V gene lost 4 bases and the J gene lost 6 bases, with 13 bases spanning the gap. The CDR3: CAISGTLGGEQYF. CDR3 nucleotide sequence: TGTGCCATCAGTGGAACGCTAGGCGGCGAGCAGTACTTC.

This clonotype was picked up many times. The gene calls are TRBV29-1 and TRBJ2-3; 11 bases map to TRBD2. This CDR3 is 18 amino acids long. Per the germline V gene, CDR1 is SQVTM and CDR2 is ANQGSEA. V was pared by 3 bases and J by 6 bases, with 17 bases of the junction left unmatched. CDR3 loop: CSVDSSGRSGRFGDTQYF. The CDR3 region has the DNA TGCAGCGTTGATTCTAGCGGGAGGTCCGGGCGGTTTGGCGATACGCAGTATTTT.

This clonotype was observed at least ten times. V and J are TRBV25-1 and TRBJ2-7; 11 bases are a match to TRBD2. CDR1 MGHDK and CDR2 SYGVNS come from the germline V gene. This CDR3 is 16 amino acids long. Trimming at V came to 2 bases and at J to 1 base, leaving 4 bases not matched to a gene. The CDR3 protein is CASSEPRLAGSYEQYF. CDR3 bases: TGTGCCAGCAGTGAACCGAGACTAGCGGGATCCTACGAGCAGTACTTC.

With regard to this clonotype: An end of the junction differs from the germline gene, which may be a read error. CDR3 DNA sequence: TGTGCCAGCGGTTTAGCCCAAATGGGACTAGTGAACACCGGGGAGCTGTTTTTT. Amino acid sequence: CASGLAQMGLVNTGELFF. This chain joins TRBV12-3 or TRBV12-4 and TRBJ2-2; 8 bases fit TRBD2. This CDR3 comprises 18 residues.

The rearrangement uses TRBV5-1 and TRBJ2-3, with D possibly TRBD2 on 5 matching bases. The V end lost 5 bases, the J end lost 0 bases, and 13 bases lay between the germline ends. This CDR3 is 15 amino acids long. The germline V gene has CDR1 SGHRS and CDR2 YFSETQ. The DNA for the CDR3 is TGCGCCAGCAGGGAAGCGGTCCCTAGCACAGATACGCAGTATTTT. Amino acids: CASREAVPSTDTQYF.

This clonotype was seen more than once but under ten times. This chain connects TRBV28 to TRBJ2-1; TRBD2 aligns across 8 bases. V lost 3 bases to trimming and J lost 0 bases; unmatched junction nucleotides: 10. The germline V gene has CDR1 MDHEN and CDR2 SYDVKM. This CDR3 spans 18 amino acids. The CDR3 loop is CASSFGGGLSSSYNEQFF. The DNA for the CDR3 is TGTGCCAGCAGTTTCGGGGGGGGTTTAAGTAGCTCCTACAATGAGCAGTTCTTC.

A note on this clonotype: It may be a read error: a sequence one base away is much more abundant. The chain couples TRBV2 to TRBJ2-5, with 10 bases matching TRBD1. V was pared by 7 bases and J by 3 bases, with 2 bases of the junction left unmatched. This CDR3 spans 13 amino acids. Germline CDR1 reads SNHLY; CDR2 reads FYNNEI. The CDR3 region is CASTGTGEETQYF. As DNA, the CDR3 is TGTGCCAGCACTGGGACAGGGGAAGAGACCCAGTACTTC.

This CDR3 is CSAQGQVLTDTQYF. The DNA for the CDR3 is TGCAGTGCCCAGGGGCAGGTTCTCACAGATACGCAGTATTTT. The chain employs TRBV20-1 and TRBJ2-3; a weak D match, TRBD1 (6 bases). The CDR3 is 14 amino acids. V was pared by 6 bases and J by 2 bases, with 15 bases between. CDR1 and CDR2 (germline): DFQATT, SNEGSKA (reference sequence).

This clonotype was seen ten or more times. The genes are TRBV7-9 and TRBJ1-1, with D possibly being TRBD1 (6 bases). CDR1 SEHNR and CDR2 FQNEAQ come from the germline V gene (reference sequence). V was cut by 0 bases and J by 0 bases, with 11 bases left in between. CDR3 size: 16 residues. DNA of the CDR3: TGTGCCAGCAGCTTAGCTCCCGGACAGTTGAACACTGAAGCTTTCTTT. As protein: CASSLAPGQLNTEAFF.

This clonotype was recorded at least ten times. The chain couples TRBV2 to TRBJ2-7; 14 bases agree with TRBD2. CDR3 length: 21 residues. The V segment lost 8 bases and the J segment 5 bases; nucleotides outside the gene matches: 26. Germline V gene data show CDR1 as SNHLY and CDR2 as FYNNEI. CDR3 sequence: CASSGRGRQGGTSGSFNEQYF. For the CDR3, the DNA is TGTGCCAGCTCGGGGAGGGGACGACAAGGAGGGACTAGCGGGAGTTTTAACGAGCAGTACTTC.

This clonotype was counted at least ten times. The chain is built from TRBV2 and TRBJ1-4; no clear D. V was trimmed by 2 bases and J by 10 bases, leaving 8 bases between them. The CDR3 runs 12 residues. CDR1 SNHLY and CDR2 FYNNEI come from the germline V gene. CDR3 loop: CASSENGGKLFF. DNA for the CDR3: TGTGCCAGCAGTGAAAATGGCGGAAAACTGTTTTTT.

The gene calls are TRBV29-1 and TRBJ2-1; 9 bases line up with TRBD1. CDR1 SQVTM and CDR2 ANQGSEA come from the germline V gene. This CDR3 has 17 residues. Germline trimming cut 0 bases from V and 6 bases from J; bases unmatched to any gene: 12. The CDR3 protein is CSVEDPDRGYQANEQFF. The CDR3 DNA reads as TGCAGCGTTGAAGATCCGGACAGGGGTTATCAGGCCAATGAGCAGTTCTTC.

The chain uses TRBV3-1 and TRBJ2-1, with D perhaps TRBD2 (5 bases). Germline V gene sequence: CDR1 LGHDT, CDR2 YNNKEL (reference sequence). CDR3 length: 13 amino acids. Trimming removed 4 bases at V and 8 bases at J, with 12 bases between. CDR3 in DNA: TGTGCCAGCAGCCGGAGCGGACTCTATGAGCAGTTCTTC. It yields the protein CASSRSGLYEQFF.

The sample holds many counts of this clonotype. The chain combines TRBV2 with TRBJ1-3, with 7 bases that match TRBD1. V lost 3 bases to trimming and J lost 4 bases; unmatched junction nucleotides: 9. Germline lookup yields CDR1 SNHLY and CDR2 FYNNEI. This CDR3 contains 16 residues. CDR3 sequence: CASSDHLDRVGNTIYF. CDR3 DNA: TGTGCCAGCAGTGACCACCTCGACAGGGTGGGAAACACCATATATTTT.

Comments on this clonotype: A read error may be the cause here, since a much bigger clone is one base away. CDR3 sequence: CGSSLSGTGNTEAFF. The CDR3 DNA sequence: TGTGGCAGCAGTTTATCAGGTACAGGGAACACTGAAGCTTTCTTT. The chain links TRBV27 to TRBJ1-1; a possible D gene is TRBD1 (5 bases). CDR1 is MNHEY and CDR2 is SMNVEV in the germline V gene (reference sequence). This CDR3 has 15 residues.

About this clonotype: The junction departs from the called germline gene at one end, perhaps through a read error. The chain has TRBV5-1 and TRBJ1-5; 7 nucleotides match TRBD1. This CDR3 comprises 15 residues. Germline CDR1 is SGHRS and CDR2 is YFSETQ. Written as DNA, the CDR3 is TGTGCCGGCAGCTCGGACAGGAGCTTAGGCCGGCCCCAGCATTTT. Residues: CAGSSDRSLGRPQHF.

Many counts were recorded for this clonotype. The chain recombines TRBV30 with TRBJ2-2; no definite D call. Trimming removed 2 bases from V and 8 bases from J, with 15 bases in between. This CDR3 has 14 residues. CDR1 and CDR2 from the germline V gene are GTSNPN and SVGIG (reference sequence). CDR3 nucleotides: TGTGCCTGGAGTCCCACAGCCTCACGGGGGGAGCTGTTTTTT. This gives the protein CAWSPTASRGELFF.

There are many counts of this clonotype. The CDR3 coding sequence is TGTGCCAGTAGTATTGTCAGGGGACCCTACAATGAGCAGTTCTTC. Translated: CASSIVRGPYNEQFF. The V gene is TRBV19, the J gene TRBJ2-1, with a possible D match to TRBD1 (6 bases). V was shortened by 3 bases and J by 2 bases, with 11 bases between the two germline ends. Germline CDR1 LNHDA, CDR2 SQIVND (reference sequence). This CDR3 has 15 amino acids.

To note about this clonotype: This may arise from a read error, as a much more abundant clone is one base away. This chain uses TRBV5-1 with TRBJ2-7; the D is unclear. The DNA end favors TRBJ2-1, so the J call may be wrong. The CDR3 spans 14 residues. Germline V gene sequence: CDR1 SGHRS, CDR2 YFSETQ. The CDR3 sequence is CASSYGGTDNEQFF. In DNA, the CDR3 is TGCGCCAGCAGCTACGGCGGAACCGACAATGAGCAGTTCTTC.

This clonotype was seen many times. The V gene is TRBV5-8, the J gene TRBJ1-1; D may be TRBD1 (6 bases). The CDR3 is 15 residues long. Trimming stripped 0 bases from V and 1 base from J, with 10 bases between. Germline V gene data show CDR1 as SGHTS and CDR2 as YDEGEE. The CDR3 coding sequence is TGTGCCAGCAGCTTGGATACAGGGAGGAACACTGAAGCTTTCTTT. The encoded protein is CASSLDTGRNTEAFF. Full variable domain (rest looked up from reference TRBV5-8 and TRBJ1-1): EAGVTQSPTHLIKTRGQQATLRCSPISGHTSVYWYQQALGLGLQFLLWYDEGEERNRGNFPPRFSGRQFPNYSSELNVNALELEDSALYLCASSLDTGRNTEAFFGQGTRLTVV.

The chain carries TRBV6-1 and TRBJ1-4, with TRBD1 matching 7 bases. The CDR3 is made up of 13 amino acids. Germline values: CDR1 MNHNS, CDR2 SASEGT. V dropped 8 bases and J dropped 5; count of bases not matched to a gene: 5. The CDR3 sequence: CASQGTANEKLFF. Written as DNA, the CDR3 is TGTGCCAGCCAAGGGACAGCGAATGAAAAACTGTTTTTT.

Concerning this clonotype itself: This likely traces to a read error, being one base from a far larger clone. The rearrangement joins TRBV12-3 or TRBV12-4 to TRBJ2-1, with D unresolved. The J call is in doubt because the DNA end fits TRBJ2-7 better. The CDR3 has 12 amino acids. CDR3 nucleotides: TGTGTCAGCACCCACAATGGATACGAGCAGTACTTC. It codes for CVSTHNGYEQYF.

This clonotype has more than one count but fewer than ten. The CDR3: CASSANGGYTF. In nucleotides, the CDR3 is TGTGCCAGCAGCGCAAACGGCGGCTACACCTTC. The chain uses TRBV5-6 and TRBJ1-2; no reliable D call. Deletions cut 4 bases from V and 8 bases from J, with 9 bases between. Germline V CDR1 and CDR2: SGHDT, YYEEEE. The CDR3 consists of 11 residues. The full variable domain, completed using reference TRBV5-6 and TRBJ1-2, is DAGVTQSPTHLIKTRGQQVTLRCSPKSGHDTVSWYQQALGQGPQFIFQYYEEEERQRGNFPDRFSGHQFPNYSSELNVNALLLGDSALYLCASSANGGYTFGSGTRLTVV.

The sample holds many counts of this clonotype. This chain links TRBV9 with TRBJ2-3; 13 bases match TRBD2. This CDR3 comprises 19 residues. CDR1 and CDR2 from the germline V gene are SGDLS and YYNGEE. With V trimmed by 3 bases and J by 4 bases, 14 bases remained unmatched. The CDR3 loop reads CASSGIGLAGVRSPDTQYF. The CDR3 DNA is TGTGCCAGCAGCGGGATAGGACTAGCGGGAGTGAGGAGTCCAGATACGCAGTATTTT. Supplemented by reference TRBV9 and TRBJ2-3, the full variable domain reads DSGVTQTPKHLITATGQRVTLRCSPRSGDLSVYWYQQSLDQGLQFLIQYYNGEERAKGNILERFSAQQFPDLHSELNLSSLELGDSALYFCASSGIGLAGVRSPDTQYFGPGTRLTVL.

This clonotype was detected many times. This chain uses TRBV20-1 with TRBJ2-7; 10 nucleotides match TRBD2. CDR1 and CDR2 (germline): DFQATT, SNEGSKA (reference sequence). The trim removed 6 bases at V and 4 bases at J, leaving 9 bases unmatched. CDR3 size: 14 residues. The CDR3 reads CSAQEGSGRYEQYF. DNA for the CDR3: TGCAGTGCGCAGGAGGGTAGCGGGAGGTACGAGCAGTACTTC.

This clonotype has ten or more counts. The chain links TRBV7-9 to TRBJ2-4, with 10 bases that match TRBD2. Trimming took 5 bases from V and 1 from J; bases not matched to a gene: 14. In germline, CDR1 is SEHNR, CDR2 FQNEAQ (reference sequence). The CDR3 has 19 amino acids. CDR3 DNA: TGTGCCAGCAGCAAGCTGCGGCTAGCGGGAGTTCTTGCCAAAAACATTCAGTACTTC. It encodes CASSKLRLAGVLAKNIQYF.

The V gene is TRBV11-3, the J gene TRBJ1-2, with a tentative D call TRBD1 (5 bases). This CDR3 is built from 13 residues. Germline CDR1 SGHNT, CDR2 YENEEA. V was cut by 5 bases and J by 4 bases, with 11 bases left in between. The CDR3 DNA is TGTGCCAGCAGCATCCGGGGGACCTATGGCTACACCTTC. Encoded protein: CASSIRGTYGYTF.

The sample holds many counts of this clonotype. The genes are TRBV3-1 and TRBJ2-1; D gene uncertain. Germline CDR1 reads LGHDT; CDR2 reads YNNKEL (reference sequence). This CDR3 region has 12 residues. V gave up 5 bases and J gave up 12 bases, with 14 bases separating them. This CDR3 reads CASSFSWERQFF. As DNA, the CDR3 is TGTGCCAGCAGCTTCTCGTGGGAAAGGCAGTTCTTC.